Each of the 23 T cell receptor beta chains below was sequenced from the same sample in a study of blood T cell repertoires in COVID-19. Assay used: immunoSEQ multiplex PCR; TCRdb lists only in-frame clones, some missing. Among some 320,000 clones listed, 89% were seen once. The specimen was PBMCs or T cells enriched from blood (not recorded which). These receptors were taken from a man in his 60s who had recovered from COVID-19.

The chain uses TRBV19 and TRBJ1-2, with D possibly matching TRBD1 (6 bases). The CDR3 runs to 15 residues. V lost 5 bases and J lost 4, with 17 bases in between. CDR1 is LNHDA and CDR2 is SQIVND in the germline V gene (reference sequence). In DNA form, the CDR3 reads TGTGCCAGTAGTCCCGGGAACAGGGCCGGCTATGGCTACACCTTC. The encoded protein is CASSPGNRAGYGYTF.

The rearrangement joins TRBV6-5 to TRBJ1-1; D may be TRBD1 (5 bases). The ends were cut back, 7 bases at V and 11 bases at J, with 20 bases in the middle. Germline CDR1 reads MNHEY; CDR2 reads SVGAGI. The CDR3 sequence is 13 residues long. For the CDR3, the DNA is TGTGCCAGCACCCAGAAAGGCAGGGCGGAGGCTTTCTTT. It yields the protein CASTQKGRAEAFF.

The rearrangement joins TRBV24-1 to TRBJ2-1, with TRBD1 matching over 9 bases. CDR1 is KGHDR, CDR2 SFDVKD, per germline. V was clipped by 2 bases and J by 4 bases; unmatched bases: 11. This CDR3 comprises 18 residues. This CDR3 is CATSDWGTGTGNYNEQFF. The CDR3 DNA reads as TGTGCCACCAGTGATTGGGGCACCGGGACAGGGAATTACAATGAGCAGTTCTTC.

This chain connects TRBV24-1 to TRBJ2-1, with 8 bases matching TRBD1. Germline values: CDR1 KGHDR, CDR2 SFDVKD. V gave up 8 bases and J gave up 5 bases; unmatched junction bases: 4. The CDR3 is 13 residues long. CDR3 residues: CATNRQGNNEQFF. The CDR3 DNA is TGTGCCACCAACAGACAGGGGAACAATGAGCAGTTCTTC.

The rearrangement uses TRBV27 and TRBJ2-2; a weak D match, TRBD2 (5 bases). The V gene lost 1 base and the J gene lost 1 base, with 10 bases spanning the gap. Germline V lookup: CDR1 MNHEY, CDR2 SMNVEV (reference sequence). This CDR3 is 16 amino acids long. The CDR3 reads CASSLFLAGNTGELFF. The CDR3 DNA is TGTGCCAGCAGTTTATTCCTAGCAGGGAACACCGGGGAGCTGTTTTTT.

The chain recombines TRBV29-1 with TRBJ2-7; the D gene is possibly TRBD1 (6 bases). V was clipped by 3 bases and J by 5 bases, with 11 bases between them. This CDR3 comprises 12 residues. Germline assignment: CDR1 SQVTM and CDR2 ANQGSEA. DNA of the CDR3: TGCAGCGTTGATGAAGGGGGAGACGAGCAGTACTTC. Amino acids: CSVDEGGDEQYF.

J is TRBJ1-6 and V is TRBV20-1; TRBD1 matches 8 bases. Germline V gene sequence: CDR1 DFQATT, CDR2 SNEGSKA (reference sequence). J lost 7 bases, V lost 3 bases, and 5 bases had no gene match. The CDR3 is 14 amino acids. CDR3 protein: CSASSDRDNSPLHF. Written as DNA, the CDR3 is TGCAGTGCTAGTTCGGACAGGGACAATTCACCCCTCCACTTT.

This rearrangement joins TRBV6-5 to TRBJ2-2, with D tentatively TRBD2 (6 bases). In germline, CDR1 is MNHEY, CDR2 SVGAGI. The V and J ends lost 6 bases and 4 bases respectively, with 15 bases between them. The CDR3 runs to 15 residues. CDR3: CASRGGQLGTGELFF. CDR3 bases: TGTGCCAGCAGGGGGGGTCAATTGGGCACCGGGGAGCTGTTTTTT.

The chain joins TRBV6-6 to TRBJ1-2, with 7 bases fitting TRBD1. CDR3 length equals 15 residues. The germline CDR1 and CDR2 sequences are MNHNY and SVGAGI (reference sequence). After removal of 6 bases from V and 4 bases from J, the junction contained 11 bases not matched to a gene. DNA for the CDR3: TGTGCCAGCAGCTCGAGCCGACAGGGCGGCTATGGCTACACCTTC. Amino acids: CASSSSRQGGYGYTF.

The chain uses TRBV2 and TRBJ1-1; the match to TRBD1 covers 8 bases. From germline, CDR1 is SNHLY and CDR2 FYNNEI. The V gene end was trimmed by 7 bases and the J gene end by 0 bases; junction bases not matched to a gene: 7. This CDR3 region has 15 residues. The CDR3 region has the DNA TGTGCCAGCAAAGGACAGGGTCTGGTGAACACTGAAGCTTTCTTT. This codes for CASKGQGLVNTEAFF.

The chain carries TRBV15 and TRBJ2-7, with a tentative D call TRBD2 (5 bases). In germline, CDR1 is LNHNV, CDR2 YYDKDF (reference sequence). The CDR3 has 14 amino acids. The ends were cut back, 0 bases at V and 6 bases at J, with 12 bases in the middle. CDR3 sequence (DNA): TGTGCCACCAGCAGAGATTTGGTGGCGGGCGAGCAGTACTTC. Its translation is CATSRDLVAGEQYF. The full variable domain, with the rest looked up from reference TRBV15 and TRBJ2-7, is DAMVIQNPRYQVTQFGKPVTLSCSQTLNHNVMYWYQQKSSQAPKLLFHYYDKDFNNEADTPDNFQSRRPNTSFCFLDIRSPGLGDTAMYLCATSRDLVAGEQYFGPGTRLTVT.

The chain links TRBV4-1 to TRBJ2-7; 8 bases are shared with TRBD1. Trimming removed 3 bases from V and 3 bases from J; junction bases left unmatched: 7. Germline CDR1 reads MGHRA; CDR2 reads YSYEKL. CDR3 length equals 15 residues. Here the CDR3 reads CASSQNDRGDYEQYF. The DNA of the CDR3 is TGCGCCAGCAGCCAGAATGACAGGGGTGACTACGAGCAGTACTTC.

The rearrangement joins TRBV19 to TRBJ1-1; 7 bases map to TRBD1. The V segment lost 3 bases and the J segment 5 bases; nucleotides outside the gene matches: 9. The CDR3 contains 15 residues. Germline CDR1 reads LNHDA; CDR2 reads SQIVND (reference sequence). The CDR3 here is CASSIPGGSGTEAFF. CDR3 DNA sequence: TGTGCCAGTAGTATCCCAGGGGGATCGGGGACTGAAGCTTTCTTT.

The CDR3 here is CATGTTTGHNEKLFF. Here the CDR3 DNA reads TGTGCCACCGGGACGACAACAGGGCATAATGAAAAACTGTTTTTT. The rearrangement uses TRBV24-1 and TRBJ1-4, with D possibly being TRBD1 (6 bases). Trimming stripped 9 bases from V and 4 bases from J, with 17 bases between. The CDR3 sequence is 15 residues long. Germline CDR1 KGHDR, CDR2 SFDVKD.

V gene TRBV5-1 combines with J gene TRBJ2-7; no firm D call. V gave up 7 bases and J gave up 3 bases, with 17 bases separating them. The CDR3 is 14 amino acids. The germline CDR1 and CDR2 sequences are SGHRS and YFSETQ. The CDR3 protein is CASRIEPPIYEQYF. CDR3 nucleotide sequence: TGCGCCAGCCGCATAGAGCCACCTATCTACGAGCAGTACTTC.

V and J are TRBV29-1 and TRBJ1-1; tentatively, D is TRBD1 (5 bases). The germline V gene has CDR1 SQVTM and CDR2 ANQGSEA. The CDR3 totals 13 residues. Trimming took 7 bases from V and 5 from J, leaving 17 bases between them. CDR3 in amino acids: CSAPDNFRTEAFF. In nucleotides, the CDR3 is TGCAGCGCCCCGGACAATTTCCGTACTGAAGCTTTCTTT.

The chain employs TRBV18 and TRBJ1-4; no definite D call. V was cut by 6 bases and J by 5 bases, with 16 bases left in between. The germline V gene encodes CDR1 KGHSH and CDR2 LQKENI. This CDR3 is 15 amino acids long. This CDR3 is CASSPSEGSNEKLFF. The CDR3 DNA follows: TGTGCCAGCTCTCCCTCCGAGGGATCCAATGAAAAACTGTTTTTT.

The chain employs TRBV2 and TRBJ2-1; 8 bases match TRBD1. V lost 3 bases, J lost 10 bases, and 11 bases stayed unmatched. This CDR3 spans 15 amino acids. In germline, CDR1 is SNHLY, CDR2 FYNNEI. The CDR3: CASSEVRGPPMEQFF. In DNA, the CDR3 is TGTGCCAGCAGTGAGGTCAGGGGGCCCCCAATGGAGCAGTTCTTC.

In the case of this clone: Sequence at one end of the junction differs from germline and may be a read error. The J gene is TRBJ1-5, the V gene TRBV6-1; D unresolved. The CDR3 spans 13 residues. Germline loops: CDR1 MNHNS, CDR2 SASEGT. CDR3 nucleotide sequence: TGTGCCAGCAGTGAGGGCCTGACACCTTCTCGGGGTTTT. Translation: CASSEGLTPSRGF.

V is TRBV7-2 and J is TRBJ1-5, with 7 bases matching TRBD1. V shed 0 bases and J 7 bases; nucleotides not matched to a gene: 3. The CDR3 sequence is 14 residues long. CDR1 and CDR2 (germline): SGHTA, FQGNSA. The CDR3: CASSLAGGGQPQHF. The CDR3 nucleotides are TGTGCCAGCAGCTTAGCAGGGGGCGGCCAGCCCCAGCATTTT.

The chain recombines TRBV25-1 with TRBJ2-3, with TRBD1 identical over 7 bases. The CDR3 is 15 residues long. From germline, CDR1 is MGHDK and CDR2 SYGVNS. The V and J ends lost 10 bases and 3 bases, in that order; junction bases with no gene match: 13. This chain's CDR3 is CATPRRRGQTDTQYF. CDR3 nucleotides: TGTGCCACCCCCAGACGTAGGGGGCAGACAGATACGCAGTATTTT. Complete variable domain (other parts from reference TRBV25-1 and TRBJ2-3): EADIYQTPRYLVIGTGKKITLECSQTMGHDKMYWYQQDPGMELHLIHYSYGVNSTEKGDLSSESTVSRIRTEHFPLTLESARPSHTSQYLCATPRRRGQTDTQYFGPGTRLTVL.

V usage is TRBV28 and J usage is TRBJ1-2; a possible D gene is TRBD1 (6 bases). There are 16 residues in the CDR3. Germline CDR1 reads MDHEN; CDR2 reads SYDVKM. Trimming removed 5 bases at V and 0 bases at J, with 16 bases between. CDR3 sequence reads: CASSTYKGGTNYGYTF. As DNA, the CDR3 is TGTGCCAGCAGTACCTACAAAGGGGGAACTAACTATGGCTACACCTTC.

The chain recombines TRBV15 with TRBJ1-5; 12 bases map to TRBD1. Germline V gene data show CDR1 as LNHNV and CDR2 as YYDKDF (reference sequence). This CDR3 has 15 residues. V shed 3 bases and J 6 bases; nucleotides not matched to a gene: 3. CDR3 DNA: TGTGCCACCAGCAGGGGGACAGGGGGCCGTCAGCCCCAGCATTTT. Translating gives CATSRGTGGRQPQHF. The variable domain in full, completed from reference TRBV15 and TRBJ1-5, reads DAMVIQNPRYQVTQFGKPVTLSCSQTLNHNVMYWYQQKSSQAPKLLFHYYDKDFNNEADTPDNFQSRRPNTSFCFLDIRSPGLGDTAMYLCATSRGTGGRQPQHFGDGTRLSIL.